A selection of T cell receptor beta chains follows, all from one sample in a study of control samples from healthy donors and cancer patients. Sequencing was performed with immunoSEQ multiplex PCR; in TCRdb, only in-frame clones are kept and a portion is missing. The sample has around 42,000 clones; around 94% are singletons. The sample consisted of blood. The source of these receptors is a man aged 55-75 years in good health. Each CDR3 is given with its conserved first and last residue. A D gene is named only where the DNA matches it firmly. Clone size is given for some rows only: seen once, a few or many times, or a class if the clone is expanded.

>-|TRBD2|TRBV29-1|TRBJ2-7
CSVEDKQGGRSYEQYF
TGCAGCGTTGAAGATAAGCAGGGAGGGAGGTCCTACGAGCAGTACTTC
>-|-|TRBV30|TRBJ1-5
CAWSGGRFQPQHF
TGTGCCTGGTCTGGGGGTAGGTTTCAGCCCCAGCATTTT
>once|-|TRBV11-1|TRBJ1-1
CASSQTLTPARTEAFF
TGTGCCAGCAGCCAGACTTTGACACCGGCGCGCACTGAAGCTTTCTTT
>-|TRBD2|TRBV28|TRBJ2-1
CASSLPPTVLRREAGNEQFF
TGTGCCAGCAGTCTTCCCCCGACGGTATTACGGCGGGAGGCGGGCAATGAGCAGTTCTTC
>-|TRBD2|TRBV5-1|TRBJ2-4
CASKPGLAKNIQYF
TGCGCCAGTAAACCGGGACTAGCGAAGAACATTCAGTACTTC
>-|-|TRBV11-2|TRBJ1-4
CASRMEADSKLFF
TGTGCCAGCAGAATGGAGGCGGACAGTAAACTGTTTTTT
>-|-|TRBV6-4|TRBJ2-7
CASSDSPTYLNTYEQYF
TGTGCCAGCAGTGACTCCCCCACCTACCTAAATACCTACGAGCAGTACTTC
>-|-|TRBV5-4|TRBJ2-3
CASSLGTFDTQYF
TGTGCCAGCAGCCTAGGGACTTTTGATACGCAGTATTTT
>-|-|TRBV6-4|TRBJ2-1
CASSRGTFNEQFF
TGTGCCAGCAGTAGGGGTACGTTCAATGAGCAGTTCTTC
>-|-|TRBV10-2|TRBJ2-3
CASSEMPDTQYF
TGCGCCAGCAGTGAGATGCCAGATACGCAGTATTTT
>-|-|TRBV6-4|TRBJ2-3
CASSDDGFTDTQYF
TGTGCCAGCAGTGACGACGGCTTCACAGATACGCAGTATTTT
>-|-|TRBV25-1|TRBJ2-1
CASSDLPEQFF
TGTGCCAGCAGTGACTTGCCCGAGCAGTTCTTC
>-|-|TRBV2|TRBJ2-1
CASKPVTPSYNEQFF
TGTGCCAGCAAGCCAGTAACTCCCTCCTACAATGAGCAGTTCTTC
>-|-|TRBV27|TRBJ1-6
CASSLGPANQVNSPLHF
TGTGCCAGCAGTTTAGGGCCGGCGAATCAGGTTAATTCACCCCTCCACTTT
>-|-|TRBV10-1|TRBJ1-4
CASSESGGELFF
TGCGCCAGCAGTGAGTCTGGCGGTGAATTGTTTTTT
>-|-|TRBV25-1|TRBJ1-5
CASSDPGKPSQPQHF
TGTGCCAGCAGTGATCCCGGAAAGCCGAGTCAGCCCCAGCATTTT
>-|-|TRBV14|TRBJ2-7
CASSQARWVNEQYF
TGTGCCAGCAGCCAAGCGAGGTGGGTCAACGAGCAGTACTTC
>-|-|TRBV7-8|TRBJ1-1
CASSLVRSGLNTEAFF
TGTGCCAGCAGCTTAGTTCGCTCAGGGCTGAACACTGAAGCTTTCTTT
>-|TRBD1|TRBV6-5|TRBJ1-2
CASSRTDRGDGYTF
TGTGCCAGCAGCCGGACGGACAGGGGAGATGGCTACACCTTC
>-|-|TRBV11-3|TRBJ2-5
CASSVGRRETQYF
TGTGCCAGCAGTGTTGGGAGGCGGGAGACCCAGTACTTC